This entry is about one TCR beta chain. V shed 5 bases, J shed 2 bases, and the junction held 11 bases outside the gene matches. Germline V lookup: CDR1 MDHEN, CDR2 SYDVKM. There are 18 residues in the CDR3. The data originate from a study of control samples from healthy donors and cancer patients. Only in-frame clones appear in the TCRdb table, and some are missing; sequencing was by immunoSEQ multiplex PCR. Altogether more than 30,000 clones are present, roughly 95% being singletons, with the ten largest covering less than 8.5%. This sequence originates from a man in his sixties in good health. Sequencing input: blood. The chain recombines TRBV28 with TRBJ2-3; 12 nucleotides align to TRBD2. The CDR3: CASSTSTSGGVSTDTQYF. Here the CDR3 DNA reads TGTGCCAGCAGTACCTCGACTAGCGGGGGTGTATCCACAGATACGCAGTATTTT. Based on the CDR3 plus reference TRBV28 and TRBJ2-3, the full variable domain is DVKVTQSSRYLVKRTGEKVFLECVQDMDHENMFWYRQDPGLGLRLIYFSYDVKMKEKGDIPEGYSVSREKKERFSLILESASTNQTSMYLCASSTSTSGGVSTDTQYFGPGTRLTVL.